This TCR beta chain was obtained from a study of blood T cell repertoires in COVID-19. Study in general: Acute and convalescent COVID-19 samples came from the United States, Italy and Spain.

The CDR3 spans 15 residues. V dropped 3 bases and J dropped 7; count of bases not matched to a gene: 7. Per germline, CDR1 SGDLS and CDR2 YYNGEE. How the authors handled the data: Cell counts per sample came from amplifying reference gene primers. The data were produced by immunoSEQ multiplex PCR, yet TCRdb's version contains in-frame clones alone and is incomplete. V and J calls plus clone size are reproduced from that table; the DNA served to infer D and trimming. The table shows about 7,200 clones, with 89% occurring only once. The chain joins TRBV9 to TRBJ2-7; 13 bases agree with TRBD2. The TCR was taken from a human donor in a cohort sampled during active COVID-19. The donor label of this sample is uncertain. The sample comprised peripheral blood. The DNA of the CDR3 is TGTGCCAGCAGCGCAGGGACTAGCGGGGCGGGGGAGCAGTACTTC. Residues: CASSAGTSGAGEQYF. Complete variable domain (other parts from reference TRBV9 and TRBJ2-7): DSGVTQTPKHLITATGQRVTLRCSPRSGDLSVYWYQQSLDQGLQFLIQYYNGEERAKGNILERFSAQQFPDLHSELNLSSLELGDSALYFCASSAGTSGAGEQYFGPGTRLTVT.